The rows below give T cell receptor beta chains drawn from one sample of a study of shared clonotypes between healthy human individuals. Assay: immunoSEQ multiplex PCR; the TCRdb copy retains only in-frame clones and omits some. The data contain around 450,000 clones, about four fifths of them singletons. The specimen sequenced was PBMCs. Every receptor here comes from a middle-aged woman in good health. Some clones in this sample may be carry-over from other donors' samples. Each CDR3 is given with its conserved first and last residue. Each record gives: clone size, D gene, J gene, V gene, CDR3 protein, CDR3 DNA. The D gene is left open where the match is weak. Size tells how often a clone was seen (once, few, many) or the class of an expanded clone, and some rows leave it out.

. . TRBJ1-4 TRBV7-9 CASSHSLMREKLFF TGTGCCAGCAGCCATTCCCTGATGCGTGAAAAACTGTTTTTT
. . TRBJ2-7 TRBV18 CASTAQSNYEQYF TGTGCTTCCACGGCACAAAGCAACTACGAGCAGTACTTC
. . TRBJ1-5 TRBV28 CASSFDSLNQPQHF TGTGCCAGCAGTTTTGACTCCCTCAATCAGCCCCAGCATTTT
once . TRBJ2-3 TRBV29-1 CSVARPGDTDTQYF TGCAGCGTCGCGCGACCTGGCGACACAGATACGCAGTATTTT
. . TRBJ1-5 TRBV5-6 CASSFGGQPQHF TGTGCCAGCAGCTTCGGTGGGCAGCCCCAGCATTTT
few TRBD2 TRBJ2-7 TRBV10-1 CASSGSPGLAHEQYF TGCGCCAGCAGTGGTTCACCGGGACTAGCCCACGAGCAGTACTTC
. . TRBJ2-7 TRBV13 CASMRLPGISFYEQYF TGTGCCAGCATGCGACTTCCCGGGATCTCATTCTACGAGCAGTACTTC
. . TRBJ2-1 TRBV6-6 CASSYLQDEQFF TGTGCCAGCAGTTACTTGCAAGATGAGCAGTTCTTC
. TRBD1 TRBJ2-1 TRBV5-4 CASSLGLRQGAREEQFF TGTGCCAGCAGCTTGGGTCTGCGACAGGGGGCGCGAGAGGAGCAGTTCTTC
. . TRBJ1-2 TRBV9 CASSPDGNYGYTF TGTGCCAGCAGCCCGGACGGTAACTATGGCTACACCTTC
few . TRBJ1-3 TRBV18 CASSIPGNTIYF TGTGCCAGCTCAATTCCTGGAAACACCATATATTTT
. . TRBJ2-2 TRBV18 CATLRASTPGELFF TGTGCCACCTTGAGGGCCTCCACCCCGGGGGAGCTGTTTTTT
. . TRBJ2-1 TRBV15 CATSRRDTWSEQFF TGTGCCACCAGCAGACGGGACACCTGGAGTGAGCAGTTCTTC
. TRBD2 TRBJ2-1 TRBV5-1 CASSGGLAGGSSYNEQFF TGCGCCAGCAGCGGGGGACTAGCGGGAGGGAGCTCCTACAATGAGCAGTTCTTC
. TRBD2 TRBJ2-1 TRBV28 CASSATSGRATNEQFF TGTGCCAGCAGTGCTACTAGCGGGAGGGCTACGAATGAGCAGTTCTTC
once . TRBJ1-2 TRBV6-1 CASSEAIGGGGYTF TGTGCCAGCAGTGAAGCGATCGGGGGAGGTGGCTACACCTTC
. . TRBJ2-7 TRBV7-2 CASSLGPEASYEQYF TGTGCCAGCAGCTTGGGGCCGGAGGCGTCCTACGAGCAGTACTTC
. . TRBJ2-3 TRBV7-3 CASSSGMHGDTQYF TGTGCCAGCAGCTCCGGGATGCACGGAGATACGCAGTATTTT
. . TRBJ1-2 TRBV5-1 CASSLGGTGNYGYTF TGCGCCAGCAGCCTTGGTGGCACAGGAAACTATGGCTACACCTTC
. . TRBJ2-7 TRBV2 CASSVLGGSHEQYF TGTGCCAGCAGTGTTTTGGGAGGTTCTCACGAGCAGTACTTC
. TRBD1 TRBJ1-2 TRBV10-2 CASRGTGGDGYTF TGCGCCAGCAGGGGGACAGGGGGGGATGGCTACACCTTC
once . TRBJ2-3 TRBV15 CATGAGSSTDTQYF TGTGCCACCGGGGCCGGTTCTAGCACAGATACGCAGTATTTT
. . TRBJ2-1 TRBV30 CAWSVSVVYNEQFF TGTGCCTGGAGTGTAAGCGTGGTTTACAATGAGCAGTTCTTC
. TRBD1 TRBJ2-3 TRBV4-2 CASSVGTGIGTQYF TGTGCCAGCAGTGTCGGGACAGGGATTGGTACGCAGTATTTT
once TRBD2 TRBJ2-1 TRBV6-4 CASSTTSGSYNEQFF TGTGCCAGCAGTACAACTAGCGGGTCTTACAATGAGCAGTTCTTC
few . TRBJ1-6 TRBV5-6 CASSLGGVYSPLHF TGTGCCAGCAGCTTAGGGGGTGTGTATTCACCCCTCCACTTT
. TRBD1 TRBJ2-1 TRBV9 CASSARDRVYGNEQFF TGTGCCAGCAGCGCCAGGGACAGGGTATATGGCAATGAGCAGTTCTTC
few TRBD2 TRBJ2-5 TRBV7-2 CASSPGTLAGGVETQYF TGTGCCAGCAGCCCTGGGACGCTAGCGGGAGGAGTGGAGACCCAGTACTTC
few TRBD1 TRBJ2-1 TRBV7-2 CASSPDRSYNEQFF TGTGCCAGCAGCCCGGACAGGTCCTACAATGAGCAGTTCTTC
once TRBD2 TRBJ2-1 TRBV19 CASSSLAGGPDEQFF TGTGCCAGTAGTTCACTAGCGGGAGGGCCCGATGAGCAGTTCTTC
. TRBD2 TRBJ2-3 TRBV7-9 CASSLTRLAGVPTDTQYF TGTGCCAGCAGCCTTACTCGACTAGCGGGGGTCCCCACAGATACGCAGTATTTT
. . TRBJ1-5 TRBV19 CASSISGNQPQHF TGTGCCAGTAGTATTTCGGGCAATCAGCCCCAGCATTTT
. TRBD1 TRBJ2-5 TRBV6-6 CASSYGTVETQYF TGTGCCAGCAGTTATGGGACAGTAGAGACCCAGTACTTC
. . TRBJ2-2 TRBV18 CASSPSPVGTGELFF TGTGCCAGCTCACCCTCCCCCGTTGGGACCGGGGAGCTGTTTTTT
. . TRBJ2-7 TRBV5-1 CASSLQDIYEQYF TGCGCCAGCAGCTTGCAAGACATCTACGAGCAGTACTTC
many . TRBJ2-3 TRBV5-1 CASSPGGFDTDTQYF TGCGCCAGCAGCCCTGGAGGGTTCGACACAGATACGCAGTATTTT
once TRBD2 TRBJ2-7 TRBV28 CASILTSGSIEQYF TGTGCCAGCATCCTAACTAGCGGGAGTATCGAGCAGTACTTC
. . TRBJ2-7 TRBV11-2 CASSLDGDTISYEQYF TGTGCCAGCAGCTTGGACGGGGACACGATCTCCTACGAGCAGTACTTC
. . TRBJ2-3 TRBV27 CASSLRGWGTDTQYF TGTGCCAGCAGTTTAAGGGGTTGGGGCACAGATACGCAGTATTTT
. . TRBJ2-2 TRBV6-1 CASRGRQGAGGELFF TGTGCCAGCAGAGGTCGACAGGGAGCGGGCGGGGAGCTGTTTTTT
. TRBD2 TRBJ2-7 TRBV7-9 CASSLGLAGDYEQYF TGTGCCAGCAGCTTAGGATTAGCGGGAGACTACGAGCAGTACTTC
. TRBD1 TRBJ1-1 TRBV14 CASSQPTGMPEAFF TGTGCCAGCAGCCAGCCGACAGGGATGCCTGAAGCTTTCTTT
. TRBD1 TRBJ1-5 TRBV19 CASSIAGQGYGQPQHF TGTGCCAGTAGTATAGCTGGACAGGGTTACGGGCAGCCCCAGCATTTT
. . TRBJ2-7 TRBV7-2 CASSLLPDSSAYEQYF TGTGCCAGCAGCTTACTACCGGACAGTTCAGCCTACGAGCAGTACTTC